This T cell receptor (beta chain) was found in a study of blood T cells in healthy people across ages. The CDR3 covers 19 residues. Germline V lookup: CDR1 LGHDT, CDR2 YNNKEL (reference sequence). The trim removed 1 base at V and 1 base at J, leaving 10 bases unmatched. Through a sample-barcoded 5' primer and a J-beta primer mix, a second PCR was run for about 7 to 12 cycles. TCRdb re-called the 5' RACE reads through MiXCR, storing one row per CDR3 protein. The sample includes about 560,000 distinct CDR3 sequences, over 25% of them seen just once. This clonotype was seen only a few times. These same data were also listed under a study on T cells of mothers and their children.

The sequenced sample was blood. This chain connects TRBV3-1 to TRBJ2-2; 9 bases align to TRBD2. The TCR comes from a boy younger than 10 in good health. CDR3 coding DNA: TGTGCCAGCAGCCAAGGAAGCGGGGGGAATTACATGAACACCGGGGAGCTGTTTTTT. This codes for CASSQGSGGNYMNTGELFF.